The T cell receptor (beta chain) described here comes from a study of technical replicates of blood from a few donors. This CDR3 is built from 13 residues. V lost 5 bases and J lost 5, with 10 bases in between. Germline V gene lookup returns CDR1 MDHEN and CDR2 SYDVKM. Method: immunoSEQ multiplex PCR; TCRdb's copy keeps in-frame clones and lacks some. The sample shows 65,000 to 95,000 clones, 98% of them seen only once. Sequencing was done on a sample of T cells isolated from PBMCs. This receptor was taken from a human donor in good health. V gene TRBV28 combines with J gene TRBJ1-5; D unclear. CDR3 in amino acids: CASSLGSDQPQHF. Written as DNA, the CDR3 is TGTGCCAGCAGTCTAGGTTCGGATCAGCCCCAGCATTTT. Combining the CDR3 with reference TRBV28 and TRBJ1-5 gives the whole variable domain DVKVTQSSRYLVKRTGEKVFLECVQDMDHENMFWYRQDPGLGLRLIYFSYDVKMKEKGDIPEGYSVSREKKERFSLILESASTNQTSMYLCASSLGSDQPQHFGDGTRLSIL.